The source of this T cell receptor (beta chain) is a study of PD-1 blockade in classical Hodgkin lymphoma. Only in-frame clones appear in the TCRdb table, and some are missing; sequencing was by immunoSEQ multiplex PCR. The sample carries about 47,000 clones, nearly 80% recorded once. Time point reported: cycle 4 day 1 (C4D1), after more than five weeks of nivolumab. After autologous stem cell transplantation all patients relapsed, and prior brentuximab vedotin exposure differed between cohorts. The receptor was derived from a human donor with classical Hodgkin lymphoma. Specimen: peripheral blood mononuclear cells (PBMCs), collected before the fourth cycle of nivolumab.

The CDR3 region is CASSPPLAGVTGELFF. The CDR3 nucleotides read TGTGCCAGCAGCCCCCCTCTAGCGGGAGTAACCGGGGAGCTGTTTTTT. This rearrangement joins TRBV7-9 to TRBJ2-2; 10 bases align to TRBD2. The junction had 8 bases not matched to a gene; V was cut back by 5 bases and J by 5 bases. Germline V gene lookup returns CDR1 SEHNR and CDR2 FQNEAQ (reference sequence). CDR3 length: 16 amino acids.